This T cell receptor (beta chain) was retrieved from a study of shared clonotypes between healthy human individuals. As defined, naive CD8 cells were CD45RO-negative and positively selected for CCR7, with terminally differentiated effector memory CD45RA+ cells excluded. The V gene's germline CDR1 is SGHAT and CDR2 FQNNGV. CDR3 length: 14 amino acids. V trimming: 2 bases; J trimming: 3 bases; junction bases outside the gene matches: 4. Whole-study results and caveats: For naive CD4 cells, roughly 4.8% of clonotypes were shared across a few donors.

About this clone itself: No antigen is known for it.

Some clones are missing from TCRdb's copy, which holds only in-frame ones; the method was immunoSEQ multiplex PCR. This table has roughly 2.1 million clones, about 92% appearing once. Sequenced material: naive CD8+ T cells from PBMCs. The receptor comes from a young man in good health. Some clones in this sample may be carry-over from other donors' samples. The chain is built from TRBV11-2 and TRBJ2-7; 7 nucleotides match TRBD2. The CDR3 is CASSLKTSDYEQYF. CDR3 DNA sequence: TGTGCCAGCAGCTTAAAAACTAGCGACTACGAGCAGTACTTC.